The 17 T cell receptor beta chains reported below all come from one sample, sequenced in a study of post-analysis software for immune sequencing data. Study observations and caveats: Controls showed lower frequencies than patients for a few TRBV segments, and TRBV5-6, TRBV5-1 and TRBV20-1 were among these.

Each TCR beta cDNA library carried unique molecular identifiers. TCRdb reprocessed the PCR reads via MiXCR and lists one record per CDR3 protein. The data contain under 200,000 distinct CDR3 sequences, 29% of them seen just once; the ten biggest clones take up less than 4%. These receptors have no identified antigens. The sequenced material came from blood. These receptors all come from a girl aged 2-17 years with multiple sclerosis.

This clonotype occurred many times. The V call is TRBV20-1, the J call TRBJ2-7, with 12 bases fitting TRBD2. The CDR3 is 15 residues long. Germline V lookup: CDR1 DFQATT, CDR2 SNEGSKA (reference sequence). J gave up 2 bases and V 5 bases, and 7 bases lay outside the gene matches. Written as DNA, the CDR3 is TGCAGTGCTCTAGCGGGAGGGCCTGGCACCTACGAGCAGTACTTC. Amino acids: CSALAGGPGTYEQYF.

Regarding this clonotype: A much larger clone differs from this one at a single base, so this may be a read error. This chain links TRBV5-5 with TRBJ2-1, with 7 nucleotides matching TRBD1. Trimming cost V 4 bases and J 0 bases; bases outside gene matches: 4. This CDR3 comprises 15 residues. In germline, CDR1 is SGHKS, CDR2 YYEKEE (reference sequence). This chain's CDR3 is CASSTAGGSYNEQFF. CDR3 nucleotide sequence: TGTGCCAGCAGCACTGCAGGGGGCTCCTACAATGAGCAGTTCTTC.

The chain joins TRBV6-2 or TRBV6-3 to TRBJ1-1, with a tentative D call TRBD1 (6 bases). Per the germline V gene, CDR1 is MNHEY and CDR2 is SVGEGT. Trimming took 6 bases from V and 0 from J, leaving 17 bases between them. CDR3 size: 16 residues. CDR3 coding DNA: TGTGCCAGCAGCTACGGTAACAGGGTGATGAACACTGAAGCTTTCTTT. Amino acid sequence: CASSYGNRVMNTEAFF.

The table lists this clonotype with many counts. The CDR3 region has the DNA TGTGCCAGCAGCTGGGGGACAGGGGTTGAGCAGTTCTTC. It encodes CASSWGTGVEQFF. This chain joins TRBV5-6 and TRBJ2-1; TRBD1 agrees at 10 bases. CDR1 and CDR2 (germline): SGHDT, YYEEEE. Trimming removed 3 bases from V and 9 bases from J; junction bases left unmatched: 3. The CDR3 runs 13 residues. The whole variable domain, remainder taken from reference TRBV5-6 and TRBJ2-1, is DAGVTQSPTHLIKTRGQQVTLRCSPKSGHDTVSWYQQALGQGPQFIFQYYEEEERQRGNFPDRFSGHQFPNYSSELNVNALLLGDSALYLCASSWGTGVEQFFGPGTRLTVL.

This clonotype was detected ten times or more. This sequence joins TRBV5-5 and TRBJ1-5, with 8 bases matching TRBD1. Losses at the gene ends were 4 bases for V and 2 bases for J; bases not matched to a gene: 8. Germline V gene data show CDR1 as SGHKS and CDR2 as YYEKEE (reference sequence). The CDR3 runs 16 residues. The CDR3 sequence: CASSPDRGGGNQPQHF. The CDR3 nucleotides read TGTGCCAGCAGCCCAGACAGGGGAGGTGGCAATCAGCCCCAGCATTTT.

Worth noting for this clonotype: Compared with germline, one end of the junction differs, possibly owing to a read error. V is TRBV5-1 and J is TRBJ2-7, with 8 bases lining up with TRBD1. CDR3 length: 20 residues. Germline V gene lookup returns CDR1 SGHRS and CDR2 YFSETQ. CDR3 nucleotides: TGCGCCAGCAGCTTGGTAACAGGGGGAAAGTTTTTTGGAATATTGCACGAGCGGTACTTC. It yields the protein CASSLVTGGKFFGILHERYF.

This clonotype was seen more than once but under ten times. This rearrangement joins TRBV27 to TRBJ1-5, with D possibly being TRBD1 (6 bases). Trimming left V 6 bases short and J 0 bases short, with 12 bases between. Germline loops: CDR1 MNHEY, CDR2 SMNVEV (reference sequence). This CDR3 contains 15 residues. For the CDR3, the DNA is TGTGCCAGCAGCCGGGGGGCGGGTAGCAATCAGCCCCAGCATTTT. Translating gives CASSRGAGSNQPQHF.

CDR3 region: CATSDSRQGNTEAFF. The CDR3 nucleotides are TGTGCCACCAGTGATAGTAGACAGGGGAACACTGAAGCTTTCTTT. The chain uses TRBV24-1 and TRBJ1-1; 7 nucleotides line up with TRBD1. Trimming at V came to 3 bases and at J to 1 base, leaving 4 bases not matched to a gene. This CDR3 has 15 residues. Per germline, CDR1 KGHDR and CDR2 SFDVKD.

This clonotype was seen repeatedly, ten times or more. V usage is TRBV6-6 and J usage is TRBJ2-3; D is possibly TRBD2 (6 bases). This CDR3 contains 14 residues. Trimming pared 6 bases from V and 2 bases from J, leaving 12 bases between. Per germline, CDR1 MNHNY and CDR2 SVGAGI (reference sequence). The CDR3 is CASSYAGSTDTQYF. The CDR3 DNA reads as TGTGCCAGCAGCTACGCGGGATCCACAGATACGCAGTATTTT.

There are many counts of this clonotype. The rearrangement joins TRBV29-1 to TRBJ2-3; D not resolved. The V end was cut by 7 bases, the J end by 5 bases, with 7 bases between. CDR1 and CDR2 from the germline V gene are SQVTM and ANQGSEA. The CDR3 loop spans 10 amino acids. As DNA, the CDR3 is TGCAGCGGAGGAGAAGATACGCAGTATTTT. It specifies CSGGEDTQYF.

In this sample, this clonotype turned up once. The rearrangement links TRBV11-2 to TRBJ2-1; D remains unclear. CDR1 is SGHAT, CDR2 FQNNGV, per germline. This CDR3 has 15 residues. The V end lost 5 bases, the J end lost 4 bases, and 15 bases lay between the germline ends. The CDR3, as DNA: TGTGCCAGCAGCCTCCGCAAGACTTTGTACAATGAGCAGTTCTTC. Translated, it gives CASSLRKTLYNEQFF.

The rearrangement joins TRBV3-1 to TRBJ1-3; D unclear. The CDR3 loop spans 12 amino acids. CDR1 and CDR2 from the germline V gene are LGHDT and YNNKEL (reference sequence). The germline V and J ends were trimmed by 4 bases and 2 bases, with 3 bases remaining between them. The CDR3 DNA sequence: TGTGCCAGCAGCCCAGCTGGAAACACCATATATTTT. Protein: CASSPAGNTIYF.

In its sample, this clonotype was seen a few times. The CDR3 bases are TGTGCCAGCAGTAGGGGCCACTCGCCTGAAAAACTGTTTTTT. Residues: CASSRGHSPEKLFF. The gene calls are TRBV25-1 and TRBJ1-4; perhaps TRBD1 as D (5 bases). The ends were cut back, 5 bases at V and 7 bases at J, with 14 bases in the middle. Germline V lookup: CDR1 MGHDK, CDR2 SYGVNS. CDR3 length: 14 residues.

This rearrangement joins TRBV21-1 to TRBJ2-5; the table calls TRBD1, which could not be checked here. TRBV21-1 is a documented pseudogene. This CDR3 is 14 amino acids long. CDR3 in amino acids: CASSKEDSQETQYF. In DNA form, the CDR3 reads TGTGCCAGCAGCAAAGAGGACAGCCAAGAGACCCAGTACTTC.

Points on this clonotype: Since a much larger clone is just one base distant, this may be a read error. The chain is built from TRBV6-1 and TRBJ2-7; D is undetermined. Trimming took off 6 bases at V and 0 bases at J, with 12 bases between the two ends. This CDR3 is 14 amino acids long. Germline V gene lookup returns CDR1 MNHNS and CDR2 SASEGT. CDR3 protein: CASREYPSSYEQYF. The CDR3 DNA follows: TGTGCCAGCAGGGAATATCCCAGCTCCTACGAGCAGTACTTC.

This clonotype came up many times. The rearrangement links TRBV4-1 to TRBJ2-1; no firm D call. The germline gives CDR1 MGHRA, CDR2 YSYEKL. Trimming took off 0 bases at V and 10 bases at J, with 10 bases between the two ends. The CDR3 has 13 amino acids. DNA for the CDR3: TGCGCCAGCAGCCAAGAGGTAGCACGGGAGCAGTTCTTC. Translating gives CASSQEVAREQFF.

For this clonotype: A much larger clone differs from this one at a single base, so this may be a read error. This chain connects TRBV5-1 to TRBJ2-3; the D gene is possibly TRBD1 (6 bases). Germline lookup yields CDR1 SGHRS and CDR2 YFSETQ. CDR3 length equals 14 residues. The CDR3 sequence is CASSYNRRTDAQYF. For the CDR3, the DNA is TGCGCCAGCAGCTATAACAGGAGGACAGATGCGCAGTATTTT.